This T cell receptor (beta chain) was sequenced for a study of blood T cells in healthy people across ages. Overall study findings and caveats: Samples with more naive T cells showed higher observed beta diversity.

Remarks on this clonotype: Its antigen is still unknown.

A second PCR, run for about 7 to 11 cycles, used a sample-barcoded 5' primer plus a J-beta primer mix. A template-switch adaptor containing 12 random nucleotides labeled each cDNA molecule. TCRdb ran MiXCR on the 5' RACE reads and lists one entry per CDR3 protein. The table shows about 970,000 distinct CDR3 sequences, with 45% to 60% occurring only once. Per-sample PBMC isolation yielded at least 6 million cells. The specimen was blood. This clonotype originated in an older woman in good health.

CDR3 residues: CACTKIPIYGYTF. The CDR3 DNA is TGTGCCTGCACCAAAATTCCTATCTATGGCTACACCTTC. This rearrangement joins TRBV27 to TRBJ1-2; D remains unclear. The germline gives CDR1 MNHEY, CDR2 SMNVEV (reference sequence). Deletions cut 11 bases from V and 4 bases from J, with 17 bases between. The CDR3 sequence is 13 residues long.